Following are 13 T cell receptor beta chains from one sample sequenced in a study of graft-versus-host responses after intestinal transplantation. The repertoire was sequenced with immunoSEQ multiplex PCR; TCRdb's copy has only in-frame clones and lacks some. The table records about 120,000 clones, about 92% of them present only once. Their target antigens are unknown. Material: unstimulated CD8+ T cells sorted from spleen or lymph node cells, obtained before transplant. The receptors stem from a human donor who was the organ donor for an intestinal transplant.

V and J are TRBV29-1 and TRBJ1-1; unclear D gene. The CDR3 totals 13 residues. The germline V gene encodes CDR1 SQVTM and CDR2 ANQGSEA. Trimming took off 4 bases at V and 1 base at J, with 10 bases between the two ends. CDR3 DNA sequence: TGCAGCGTTGCACACACCCCGAACACTGAAGCTTTCTTT. Translated, it gives CSVAHTPNTEAFF.

The chain has TRBV7-9 and TRBJ2-5; tentatively, D is TRBD1 or TRBD2 (5 bases each). Trimming shortened V by 4 bases and J by 3 bases, and 12 bases separated the two germline ends. Germline lookup yields CDR1 SEHNR and CDR2 FQNEAQ (reference sequence). The CDR3 consists of 14 residues. For the CDR3, the DNA is TGTGCCAGCAGCTCAGAGGGACGAGAAGAGACCCAGTACTTC. Its protein is CASSSEGREETQYF.

The chain combines TRBV5-5 with TRBJ2-7, with TRBD1 matching over 9 bases. The germline V gene has CDR1 SGHKS and CDR2 YYEKEE (reference sequence). With 4 bases clipped from V and 5 bases from J, the junction kept 7 bases outside the gene matches. CDR3 length equals 14 residues. Written as DNA, the CDR3 is TGTGCCAGCAGCCCCGGGACAGGGCGCAACGAGCAGTACTTC. Protein product: CASSPGTGRNEQYF.

The rearrangement links TRBV27 to TRBJ2-7; D is unresolved. The CDR3 runs to 14 residues. The V end lost 0 bases, the J end lost 7 bases, and 13 bases lay between the germline ends. Germline V gene data show CDR1 as MNHEY and CDR2 as SMNVEV (reference sequence). CDR3 amino acids: CASSLSSGPGEQYF. In DNA, the CDR3 is TGTGCCAGCAGTTTATCGAGTGGGCCTGGGGAGCAGTACTTC.

This chain joins TRBV27 and TRBJ1-5; possible D gene TRBD1, 6 bases. Germline V lookup: CDR1 MNHEY, CDR2 SMNVEV (reference sequence). Deletions cut 4 bases from V and 6 bases from J, with 10 bases between. The CDR3 loop spans 13 amino acids. The DNA for the CDR3 is TGTGCCAGCAGTTCGAGGGGGACTCAGCCCCAGCATTTT. Protein sequence: CASSSRGTQPQHF.

The genes are TRBV28 and TRBJ2-1; 7 positions agree with TRBD1. Germline V gene sequence: CDR1 MDHEN, CDR2 SYDVKM. After removal of 3 bases from V and 0 bases from J, the junction contained 11 bases not matched to a gene. This CDR3 has 18 amino acids. CDR3 nucleotide sequence: TGTGCCAGCAGTTTCAGGGGGTTAGTACTTAGCTCCTACAATGAGCAGTTCTTC. Protein: CASSFRGLVLSSYNEQFF.

The rearrangement joins TRBV19 to TRBJ1-6; the match to TRBD1 covers 11 bases. The CDR3 is 15 residues long. J gave up 5 bases and V 5 bases, and 2 bases lay outside the gene matches. CDR1 and CDR2 from the germline V gene are LNHDA and SQIVND (reference sequence). This chain's CDR3 is CASSADRGHNSPLHF. As DNA, the CDR3 is TGTGCCAGTAGTGCGGACAGGGGGCATAATTCACCCCTCCACTTT.

The rearrangement links TRBV5-1 to TRBJ2-1; D gene ambiguous. Germline V gives CDR1 SGHRS, CDR2 YFSETQ. V was trimmed by 7 bases and J by 0 bases, leaving 5 bases between them. The CDR3 runs to 12 residues. The CDR3 bases are TGCGCCAGCCTAGACTCCTACAATGAGCAGTTCTTC. It is translated as CASLDSYNEQFF.

The V call is TRBV19, the J call TRBJ1-5; TRBD1 agrees at 10 bases. After removal of 3 bases from V and 4 bases from J, the junction contained 6 bases not matched to a gene. CDR3 size: 16 residues. Germline-derived CDR1 and CDR2 are LNHDA and SQIVND (reference sequence). The chain's CDR3 is CASSMAGQGINQPQHF. The CDR3 DNA is TGTGCCAGTAGTATGGCGGGACAGGGGATTAATCAGCCCCAGCATTTT.

This chain connects TRBV6-1 to TRBJ2-3; 9 bases align to TRBD2. Trimming cost V 4 bases and J 6 bases; bases outside gene matches: 17. The CDR3 loop spans 18 amino acids. Looked up from germline, CDR1 is MNHNS and CDR2 is SASEGT. CDR3 DNA: TGTGCCAGCAGTGGACGCCTGTTAGCAGCGGGAGGTCCGGATACGCAGTATTTT. This gives the protein CASSGRLLAAGGPDTQYF.

The chain links TRBV7-2 to TRBJ2-5; 7 nucleotides match TRBD1. There are 18 residues in the CDR3. V was pared by 1 base and J by 5 bases, with 16 bases of the junction left unmatched. Germline CDR1 and CDR2: SGHTA and FQGNSA. CDR3 sequence reads: CASSLDGVTGIMRETQYF. In DNA, the CDR3 is TGTGCCAGCAGCTTAGATGGTGTGACAGGGATAATGAGGGAGACCCAGTACTTC.

J is TRBJ2-7 and V is TRBV6-6; D not resolved. V was clipped by 6 bases and J by 0 bases, with 12 bases between them. Looked up from germline, CDR1 is MNHNY and CDR2 is SVGAGI (reference sequence). The CDR3 covers 14 residues. CDR3 sequence (DNA): TGTGCCAGCAGGGATACCAGAACCTCCTACGAGCAGTACTTC. It is translated as CASRDTRTSYEQYF.

The chain carries TRBV4-3 and TRBJ2-5; D is undetermined. CDR3 length: 15 amino acids. CDR1 is LGHNA, CDR2 YSLEER, per germline. The ends were cut back, 1 base at V and 1 base at J, with 10 bases in the middle. The CDR3 loop reads CASSQVRHVQETQYF. The DNA of the CDR3 is TGCGCCAGCAGCCAAGTTCGACATGTCCAAGAGACCCAGTACTTC.